These 7 T cell receptor beta chains were sequenced from one sample in a study of Ad26.COV2.S vaccination and SARS-CoV-2 variants. Data came from immunoSEQ multiplex PCR; TCRdb stores just in-frame clones and leaves some out. Here the sample spans roughly 700,000 clones, approximately 88% being singletons. Treatment given: about 20 received Ad26.COV2.S at low or high dose, single or two shots; roughly 5 received placebo; per-sample allocation not given. It was on day 63 after the first vaccine or placebo injection that samples were taken. The specimen was peripheral blood, collected in a trial of Ad26.COV2.S vaccine versus placebo. The receptor set was obtained from a person between 18 and 60 years old who received the Ad26.COV2.S COVID-19 vaccine or a placebo.

This clone has a single count. The rearrangement joins TRBV11-3 to TRBJ2-1, with TRBD1 matching over 12 bases. Germline V gives CDR1 SGHNT, CDR2 YENEEA. This CDR3 is 16 amino acids long. Trimming took 5 bases from V and 4 from J; bases not matched to a gene: 6. The CDR3, as DNA: TGTGCCAGCAGCCAAGGGGGACAGGGGGCGTACAATGAGCAGTTCTTC. Its translation: CASSQGGQGAYNEQFF.

This chain joins TRBV5-1 and TRBJ2-5; D gene uncertain. Germline CDR1 reads SGHRS; CDR2 reads YFSETQ. V gave up 0 bases and J gave up 4 bases, with 7 bases separating them. This CDR3 contains 13 residues. The CDR3 region has the DNA TGCGCCAGCAGCTTGGAGGGCCGAGAGACCCAGTACTTC. This encodes CASSLEGRETQYF.

The rearrangement joins TRBV10-3 to TRBJ1-4, with 7 nucleotides matching TRBD1. The CDR3 sequence is 14 residues long. The junction had 6 bases not matched to a gene; V was cut back by 6 bases and J by 5 bases. Germline-derived CDR1 and CDR2 are ENHRY and SYGVKD. The CDR3 nucleotides are TGTGCCATCAGAGAGGACAGGACGAATGAAAAACTGTTTTTT. It codes for CAIREDRTNEKLFF.

A note on this clone: Different DNA sequences within this sample yield the same CDR3. CDR3 DNA: TGTGCCAGCAGCCAAGAGGGGCAGCCCCAGCATTTT. Its translation: CASSQEGQPQHF. The V and J genes are TRBV3-1 (or the pseudogene TRBV3-2) and TRBJ1-5; D is undetermined. This CDR3 is 12 amino acids long. Trimming cost V 0 bases and J 7 bases, with 4 bases left between them. Germline V gives CDR1 LGHDT, CDR2 YNNKEL (reference sequence).

The chain is built from TRBV9 and TRBJ2-1; TRBD2 matches 11 bases. The CDR3 sequence is 15 residues long. CDR1 is SGDLS, CDR2 YYNGEE, per germline. With V trimmed by 2 bases and J by 3 bases, 1 base remained unmatched. CDR3 nucleotides: TGTGCCAGCAGCGTGACTAGCGGGGTCTACAATGAGCAGTTCTTC. It yields the protein CASSVTSGVYNEQFF.

This clone came up once. V and J are TRBV7-3 and TRBJ2-2; D unclear. V gave up 7 bases and J gave up 1 base, with 10 bases separating them. Germline V gene lookup returns CDR1 SGHTA and CDR2 FQGTGA. The CDR3 is 14 residues long. The CDR3 is CASTRDLNTGELFF. CDR3 coding DNA: TGTGCCAGCACCAGAGACCTGAACACCGGGGAGCTGTTTTTT.

This clone showed up just once. This chain joins TRBV9 and TRBJ1-1; no reliable D call. The V gene's germline CDR1 is SGDLS and CDR2 YYNGEE. V gave up 4 bases and J gave up 3 bases, with 10 bases separating them. The CDR3 consists of 13 residues. The CDR3, as DNA: TGTGCCAGCAGCTCTAGACGGGACACTGAAGCTTTCTTT. Protein sequence: CASSSRRDTEAFF.